The 25 T cell receptor beta chains given below trace back to one sample, sequenced in a study of blood T cell repertoires in COVID-19 (dated by TCRdb to between 2020 and 2021). The method behind the library was the immunoSEQ multiplex PCR assay. TCRdb carries this immuneACCESS record with in-frame sequences only. Its versions omit some clonotypes, under half of them owing to an unresolved V gene in the studies checked, with the rest unexplained. This sample comprises fewer than 250,000 clones, 80% to 90% of them detected only once. The ten largest clones capture approximately 8.1% of the sample. Specimen: PBMCs or T cells enriched from blood (not recorded which). The receptors were sampled from a young woman who had recovered from COVID-19.

The CDR3 here is CAIFRAREGEQYF. CDR3 nucleotide sequence: TGTGCCATCTTCCGAGCTAGGGAGGGCGAGCAGTACTTC. V is TRBV10-3 and J is TRBJ2-7; 7 bases align to TRBD2. V gave up 8 bases and J gave up 6 bases; unmatched junction bases: 10. CDR3 size: 13 residues. The V gene's germline CDR1 is ENHRY and CDR2 SYGVKD.

This clone was detected a few times. The chain combines TRBV6-2 or TRBV6-3 with TRBJ2-5, with 8 bases identical to TRBD1. V shed 3 bases and J 5 bases; nucleotides not matched to a gene: 8. The CDR3 covers 15 residues. Germline assignment: CDR1 MNHEY and CDR2 SVGEGT. The CDR3 region is CASSYLTGGVETQYF. CDR3 in DNA: TGTGCCAGCAGTTATCTTACAGGGGGTGTGGAGACCCAGTACTTC.

This chain connects TRBV11-2 to TRBJ2-5, with unresolved D. Germline V gene lookup returns CDR1 SGHAT and CDR2 FQNNGV. V was pared by 3 bases and J by 2 bases, with 10 bases between. This CDR3 spans 14 amino acids. CDR3 coding DNA: TGTGCCAGCAGCTTTCGGTTCGGGCAAGAGACCCAGTACTTC. Protein sequence: CASSFRFGQETQYF.

The V and J genes are TRBV10-3 and TRBJ1-5; possibly TRBD1 for D (6 bases). Germline CDR1 and CDR2: ENHRY and SYGVKD. V was shortened by 5 bases and J by 4 bases, with 12 bases between the two germline ends. The CDR3 is made up of 14 amino acids. The chain's CDR3 is CAISPTQGNQPQHF. The CDR3 nucleotides read TGTGCCATCAGTCCCACCCAGGGGAATCAGCCCCAGCATTTT.

The chain is built from TRBV7-3 and TRBJ2-2, with no clear D. Looked up from germline, CDR1 is SGHTA and CDR2 is FQGTGA. The CDR3 is 15 residues long. Trimming took off 2 bases at V and 0 bases at J, with 7 bases between the two ends. The CDR3 DNA reads TGTGCCAGCAGCTTACCGGTGGCGAACACCGGGGAGCTGTTTTTT. It yields the protein CASSLPVANTGELFF.

The V gene is TRBV9, the J gene TRBJ2-3; 7 nucleotides align to TRBD1. The junction had 4 bases not matched to a gene; V was cut back by 0 bases and J by 3 bases. Germline CDR1 and CDR2: SGDLS and YYNGEE. The CDR3 runs to 15 residues. In DNA form, the CDR3 reads TGTGCCAGCAGCGTAGGGGGACAGCCAACAGATACGCAGTATTTT. Translation: CASSVGGQPTDTQYF.

This chain links TRBV19 with TRBJ1-6; no definite D call. Trimming took 4 bases from V and 9 from J, leaving 19 bases between them. Germline V lookup: CDR1 LNHDA, CDR2 SQIVND (reference sequence). CDR3 length: 16 amino acids. CDR3: CASSTGLPFALSPLHF. The CDR3 DNA is TGTGCCAGTAGTACCGGACTGCCGTTCGCGCTTTCACCCCTCCACTTT. The variable domain in full, completed from reference TRBV19 and TRBJ1-6, reads DGGITQSPKYLFRKEGQNVTLSCEQNLNHDAMYWYRQDPGQGLRLIYYSQIVNDFQKGDIAEGYSVSREKKESFPLTVTSAQKNPTAFYLCASSTGLPFALSPLHFGNGTRLTVT.

This chain connects TRBV6-5 to TRBJ2-7; TRBD1 aligns across 8 bases. Per the germline V gene, CDR1 is MNHEY and CDR2 is SVGAGI. V lost 6 bases, J lost 3 bases, and 10 bases stayed unmatched. The CDR3 contains 15 residues. The CDR3 sequence is CASRHTSTGVYEQYF. CDR3 nucleotides: TGTGCCAGCAGGCATACGTCGACAGGGGTCTACGAGCAGTACTTC.

This chain connects TRBV30 to TRBJ1-2; D ambiguous. The V and J ends lost 0 bases and 1 base respectively, with 18 bases between them. Per germline, CDR1 GTSNPN and CDR2 SVGIG (reference sequence). The CDR3 is 17 residues long. The DNA of the CDR3 is TGTGCCTGGAGTGTAGCGAGGAGATCGGCCTTTAACTATGGCTACACCTTC. Its translation: CAWSVARRSAFNYGYTF. Full variable domain (rest looked up from reference TRBV30 and TRBJ1-2): SQTIHQWPATLVQPVGSPLSLECTVEGTSNPNLYWYRQAAGRGLQLLFYSVGIGQISSEVPQNLSASRPQDRQFILSSKKLLLSDSGFYLCAWSVARRSAFNYGYTFGSGTRLTVV.

The J gene is TRBJ1-3, the V gene TRBV5-5; 8 bases map to TRBD1. CDR1 and CDR2 from the germline V gene are SGHKS and YYEKEE (reference sequence). With V trimmed by 3 bases and J by 0 bases, 2 bases remained unmatched. The CDR3 contains 15 residues. The CDR3 DNA reads TGTGCCAGCAGCTCGGACAGGGACTCTGGAAACACCATATATTTT. As protein: CASSSDRDSGNTIYF.

The chain employs TRBV5-1 and TRBJ1-2; 8 nucleotides agree with TRBD1. The CDR3 is made up of 15 amino acids. V shed 1 base, J shed 8 bases, and the junction held 10 bases outside the gene matches. Germline V gene lookup returns CDR1 SGHRS and CDR2 YFSETQ. In DNA, the CDR3 is TGCGCCAGCAGCTTGCAAACAGGGGGAAACGGCGGCTACACCTTC. It encodes CASSLQTGGNGGYTF.

This chain links TRBV2 with TRBJ1-2, with 8 bases identical to TRBD1. V shed 10 bases, J shed 7 bases, and the junction held 11 bases outside the gene matches. The CDR3 totals 13 residues. Germline V lookup: CDR1 SNHLY, CDR2 FYNNEI. The CDR3 loop reads CATETGQEAGYTF. The CDR3 DNA reads TGTGCCACAGAAACGGGACAGGAGGCTGGCTACACCTTC. Drawing the rest from reference TRBV2 and TRBJ1-2, the complete variable domain is EPEVTQTPSHQVTQMGQEVILRCVPISNHLYFYWYRQILGQKVEFLVSFYNNEISEKSEIFDDQFSVERPDGSNFTLKIRSTKLEDSAMYFCATETGQEAGYTFGSGTRLTVV.

The V and J genes are TRBV4-2 and TRBJ1-1; D remains ambiguous. Trimming shortened V by 0 bases and J by 1 base, and 6 bases separated the two germline ends. The CDR3 has 14 amino acids. CDR1 is LGHNA and CDR2 is YNFKEQ in the germline V gene. The CDR3 DNA reads TGTGCCAGCAGCCAAGATACACGGAACACTGAAGCTTTCTTT. This codes for CASSQDTRNTEAFF.

The chain combines TRBV28 with TRBJ1-1; D ambiguous. This CDR3 comprises 13 residues. Trimming took off 6 bases at V and 7 bases at J, with 15 bases between the two ends. Germline CDR1 and CDR2: MDHEN and SYDVKM. Written as DNA, the CDR3 is TGTGCCAGCAGCCCAAGACCGAGGAGTGAAGCTTTCTTT. This translates into CASSPRPRSEAFF. The variable domain in full, completed from reference TRBV28 and TRBJ1-1, reads DVKVTQSSRYLVKRTGEKVFLECVQDMDHENMFWYRQDPGLGLRLIYFSYDVKMKEKGDIPEGYSVSREKKERFSLILESASTNQTSMYLCASSPRPRSEAFFGQGTRLTVV.

The V call is TRBV19, the J call TRBJ2-7, with D perhaps matching TRBD1 (6 bases). The V and J ends lost 3 bases and 0 bases respectively, with 9 bases between them. This CDR3 spans 14 amino acids. Germline V gene lookup returns CDR1 LNHDA and CDR2 SQIVND (reference sequence). The CDR3 loop is CASSIRGHSYEQYF. The CDR3 DNA follows: TGTGCCAGTAGTATCAGGGGACACTCCTACGAGCAGTACTTC.

This sequence joins TRBV5-1 and TRBJ1-1; maybe TRBD1 (6 bases). Germline CDR1 SGHRS, CDR2 YFSETQ. The length of the CDR3 is 12 residues. With 1 base removed from V and 9 bases from J, the gap between germline ends came to 10 bases. DNA of the CDR3: TGCGCCAGCAGCTTGTCTCAGGGGCAAGCTTTCTTT. Amino acids: CASSLSQGQAFF.

The chain links TRBV12-3 or TRBV12-4 to TRBJ1-5, with a possible D match to TRBD1 (6 bases). The CDR3 length is 13 residues. Trimming cost V 8 bases and J 1 base, with 9 bases left between them. The chain's CDR3 is CASCRGSNQPQHF. The DNA of the CDR3 is TGTGCCAGCTGTAGGGGGAGCAATCAGCCCCAGCATTTT.

The rearrangement uses TRBV5-1 and TRBJ2-2, with 12 bases matching TRBD1. The V gene's germline CDR1 is SGHRS and CDR2 YFSETQ. V lost 3 bases to trimming and J lost 2 bases; unmatched junction nucleotides: 2. The CDR3 is made up of 16 amino acids. The CDR3 DNA reads as TGCGCCAGCAGCTCCGGGACAGGGGGCAACACCGGGGAGCTGTTTTTT. This codes for CASSSGTGGNTGELFF.

Of note for this clone: Other DNA sequences of this sample code for an identical CDR3. The chain is built from TRBV7-9 and TRBJ1-4; possible D gene TRBD1, 6 bases. There are 14 residues in the CDR3. CDR1 SEHNR and CDR2 FQNEAQ come from the germline V gene (reference sequence). V was cut by 3 bases and J by 3 bases, with 8 bases left in between. This chain's CDR3 is CASSLKGANEKLFF. In DNA, the CDR3 is TGTGCCAGCAGCTTGAAGGGGGCTAATGAAAAACTGTTTTTT.

This sequence joins TRBV6-9 and TRBJ1-5; the D gene is possibly TRBD1 (5 bases). Trimming took 2 bases from V and 2 from J, leaving 10 bases between them. Germline V gene sequence: CDR1 MNHGY, CDR2 SVAAGI. This CDR3 region has 15 residues. CDR3 DNA sequence: TGTGCCAGCAGTTATCACAGGCGTGGCAATCAGCCCCAGCATTTT. Translated, it gives CASSYHRRGNQPQHF.

The chain couples TRBV5-4 to TRBJ1-5, with D maybe TRBD1 (6 bases). In germline, CDR1 is SGHNT, CDR2 YYREEE (reference sequence). There are 14 residues in the CDR3. Trimming cost V 2 bases and J 1 base, with 7 bases left between them. As DNA, the CDR3 is TGTGCCAGCAGCTTTCAGGGGAGCAATCAGCCCCAGCATTTT. This gives the protein CASSFQGSNQPQHF.

The genes are TRBV3-1 (or the pseudogene TRBV3-2) and TRBJ1-2; D ambiguous. V dropped 1 base and J dropped 4 bases, with 7 bases sitting between them. The CDR3 is 13 residues long. Germline-derived CDR1 and CDR2 are LGHDT and YNNKEL (reference sequence). This CDR3 reads CASSQGRFYGYTF. The DNA for the CDR3 is TGTGCCAGCAGCCAAGGCAGGTTCTATGGCTACACCTTC.

The chain is built from TRBV5-6 and TRBJ1-2; 7 bases map to TRBD1. The V gene end was trimmed by 2 bases and the J gene end by 2 bases; junction bases not matched to a gene: 6. Germline V CDR1 and CDR2: SGHDT, YYEEEE. This CDR3 region has 15 residues. The CDR3: CASSFGGGRNYGYTF. The CDR3 region has the DNA TGTGCCAGCAGCTTTGGAGGGGGCCGAAACTATGGCTACACCTTC.

This sequence joins TRBV15 and TRBJ2-7; no clear D gene. In germline, CDR1 is LNHNV, CDR2 YYDKDF (reference sequence). V was shortened by 0 bases and J by 7 bases, with 7 bases between the two germline ends. This CDR3 region has 12 residues. The CDR3 sequence: CATSRDLREQYF. The CDR3 DNA reads as TGTGCCACCAGCAGAGATCTGAGGGAGCAGTACTTC.

The chain couples TRBV12-2 to TRBJ1-5; the table's TRBD1 call for D was not verified on the DNA. TRBV12-2 is listed as a pseudogene. The CDR3 has 18 residues. The CDR3 loop is CASRLPPPGDRGGQPQHF. In nucleotides, the CDR3 is TGTGCAAGTCGCTTACCCCCCCCCGGGGACAGGGGGGGTCAGCCCCAGCATTTT.